This T cell receptor (beta chain) stems from a study of shared clonotypes between healthy human individuals. Source study methods: For the immunoSEQ data, sequences were junction-only without quality scores, so filtering differed. Clones were sequenced by immunoSEQ multiplex PCR, and TCRdb holds only the in-frame ones, with some missing. V and J calls and clone size follow that table, whereas D and trimming were derived from the DNA. The table includes about 520,000 clones, more than 95% detected once. Germline CDR1 reads SGHDT; CDR2 reads YYEEEE. Trimming removed 1 base from V and 3 bases from J, with 8 bases in between. The CDR3 is 13 residues long.

The clonotype was recovered from a woman aged 25-40 years in good health. This chain connects TRBV5-6 to TRBJ2-7; possibly TRBD2 for D (6 bases). Sequenced sample: naive CD4+ T cells sorted from blood. As for subset: CD45RA+ positively selected. The CDR3 DNA is TGTGCCAGCAGCTTGCGGCGGGGCTACGAGCAGTACTTC. Its translation is CASSLRRGYEQYF.